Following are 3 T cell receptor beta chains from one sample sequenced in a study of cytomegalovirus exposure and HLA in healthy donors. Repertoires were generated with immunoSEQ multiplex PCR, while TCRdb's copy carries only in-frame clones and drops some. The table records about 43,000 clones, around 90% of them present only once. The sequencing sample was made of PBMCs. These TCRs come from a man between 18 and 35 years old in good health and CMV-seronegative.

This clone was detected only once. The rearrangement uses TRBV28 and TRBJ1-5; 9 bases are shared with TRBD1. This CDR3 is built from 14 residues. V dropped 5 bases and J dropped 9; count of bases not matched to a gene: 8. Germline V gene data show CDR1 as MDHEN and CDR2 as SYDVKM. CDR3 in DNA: TGTGCCAGCAGTGGCGGACAGGGGACGAGGCCCCAGCATTTT. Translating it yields CASSGGQGTRPQHF.

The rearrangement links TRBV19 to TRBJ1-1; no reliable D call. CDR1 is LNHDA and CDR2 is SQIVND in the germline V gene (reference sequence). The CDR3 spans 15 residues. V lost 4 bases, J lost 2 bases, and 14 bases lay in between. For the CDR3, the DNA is TGTGCCAGTAGTAGGGCGGGGTCGATAAACACTGAAGCTTTCTTT. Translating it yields CASSRAGSINTEAFF.

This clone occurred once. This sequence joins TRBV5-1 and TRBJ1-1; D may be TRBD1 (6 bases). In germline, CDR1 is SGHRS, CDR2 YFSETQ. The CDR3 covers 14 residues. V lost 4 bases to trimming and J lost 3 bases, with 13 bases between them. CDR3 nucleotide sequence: TGCGCCAGCAGCCGCGCGGGGGCTGACACTGAAGCTTTCTTT. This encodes CASSRAGADTEAFF.